Listed here are 27 T cell receptor beta chains from one sample, sequenced in a study of blood T cells in healthy people across ages. The authors ran a second PCR of roughly 7 to 11 cycles using a sample-barcoded 5' primer and a J-beta primer mix. TCRdb recomputed calls from the 5' RACE reads with MiXCR, one row per CDR3 protein. Of approximately 360,000 distinct CDR3 sequences listed, roughly half are singletons. Sample: blood. Every receptor here comes from a man aged 60 to 75 in good health.

This clonotype was observed once. One end of the junction does not line up with germline, which may come from a read error. The chain couples TRBV11-2 to TRBJ2-5; no clear D. This CDR3 has 14 residues. Germline-derived CDR1 and CDR2 are SGHAT and FQNNGV. The CDR3 bases are TGTGCCAGCAGCGTAGAAGGATTCCAAGAGACCCAGTACTTC. This sequence encodes CASSVEGFQETQYF.

A remark on this clonotype: A much larger clone differs by one base, so this may be a read error. J is TRBJ2-1 and V is TRBV29-1; D not certain. The J call may be incorrect, as the DNA end agrees better with TRBJ2-7. This CDR3 region has 11 residues. The germline CDR1 and CDR2 sequences are SQVTM and ANQGSEA. The CDR3 loop is CSLGNYNEQYF. The CDR3 coding sequence is TGCAGCCTGGGAAACTACAATGAGCAGTACTTC.

The rearrangement joins TRBV15 to TRBJ2-3; 8 positions agree with TRBD2. Germline values: CDR1 LNHNV, CDR2 YYDKDF (reference sequence). After removal of 1 base from V and 4 bases from J, the junction contained 10 bases not matched to a gene. The CDR3 is 17 amino acids. CDR3 sequence: CATSRGVSGKGADTQYF. The DNA of the CDR3 is TGTGCCACCAGCAGAGGCGTTAGCGGGAAGGGCGCAGATACGCAGTATTTT.

The V and J genes are TRBV24-1 and TRBJ2-5, with 10 positions matching TRBD1. Germline V lookup: CDR1 KGHDR, CDR2 SFDVKD. The J segment lost 5 bases and the V segment lost 10 bases, leaving 9 bases of the junction unmatched. CDR3 size: 14 residues. CDR3: CATATGTGDETQYF. CDR3 coding DNA: TGTGCCACTGCCACCGGGACAGGGGACGAGACCCAGTACTTC.

In this sample, this clonotype turned up many times. The chain couples TRBV2 to TRBJ1-2; D gene uncertain. Germline values: CDR1 SNHLY, CDR2 FYNNEI. Trimming removed 1 base from V and 10 bases from J, with 10 bases in between. The length of the CDR3 is 12 residues. The chain's CDR3 is CASSEGPGDYTF. The CDR3 DNA is TGTGCCAGCAGTGAAGGCCCGGGTGACTACACCTTC.

The V call is TRBV29-1, the J call TRBJ2-1, with 7 bases that match TRBD1. The CDR3 is made up of 12 amino acids. J lost 3 bases, V lost 4 bases, and 0 bases had no gene match. Germline V lookup: CDR1 SQVTM, CDR2 ANQGSEA. The CDR3 nucleotides are TGCAGCGTTGCAGGGGGCTACAATGAGCAGTTCTTC. This sequence encodes CSVAGGYNEQFF.

This clonotype was detected a few times. V gene TRBV29-1 combines with J gene TRBJ2-3; 8 bases agree with TRBD2. Trimming at V came to 7 bases and at J to 1 base, leaving 7 bases not matched to a gene. CDR1 SQVTM and CDR2 ANQGSEA come from the germline V gene. This CDR3 spans 14 amino acids. The CDR3 DNA follows: TGCAGCGCCACTAGCGGCCCACGCACAGATACGCAGTATTTT. This sequence encodes CSATSGPRTDTQYF.

This clonotype was counted only a few times. The V and J genes are TRBV9 and TRBJ2-5, with D possibly TRBD1 on 6 matching bases. The CDR3 is 15 residues long. From germline, CDR1 is SGDLS and CDR2 YYNGEE. V gave up 4 bases and J gave up 1 base, with 14 bases separating them. DNA for the CDR3: TGTGCCAGCAGCCTCTCGGGACACCCCCAAGAGACCCAGTACTTC. It yields the protein CASSLSGHPQETQYF. Complete variable domain (other parts from reference TRBV9 and TRBJ2-5): DSGVTQTPKHLITATGQRVTLRCSPRSGDLSVYWYQQSLDQGLQFLIQYYNGEERAKGNILERFSAQQFPDLHSELNLSSLELGDSALYFCASSLSGHPQETQYFGPGTRLLVL.

The V gene is TRBV27, the J gene TRBJ1-4; 7 bases are shared with TRBD1. Germline V lookup: CDR1 MNHEY, CDR2 SMNVEV (reference sequence). The CDR3 length is 17 residues. J gave up 6 bases and V 6 bases, and 16 bases lay outside the gene matches. CDR3 bases: TGTGCCAGCAGGACTGCAAAAAGGGGGCGCTGGGATGAAAAACTGTTTTTT. The encoded protein is CASRTAKRGRWDEKLFF.

This clonotype was observed once. DNA for the CDR3: TGTGCCAGCGGTCCTAGCGGGGGGGGTTACAATGAGCAGTTCTTC. Amino acid sequence: CASGPSGGGYNEQFF. This chain joins TRBV7-2 and TRBJ2-1, with 12 bases lining up with TRBD2. The V gene end was trimmed by 8 bases and the J gene end by 4 bases; junction bases not matched to a gene: 6. CDR3 length: 15 residues. The germline V gene has CDR1 SGHTA and CDR2 FQGNSA.

On this clonotype: A read error may account for a junction end that differs from germline. This chain connects TRBV7-6 to TRBJ2-7, with TRBD1 identical over 7 bases. Germline CDR1 SGHVS, CDR2 FNYEAQ. The CDR3 consists of 13 residues. As DNA, the CDR3 is TGTGCCAGCAGCTTACGGGACAGCTACGAGCGGTACTTC. Protein product: CASSLRDSYERYF.

This clonotype was found once. The V call is TRBV28, the J call TRBJ2-1; D not certain. The germline gives CDR1 MDHEN, CDR2 SYDVKM. CDR3 length equals 11 residues. V lost 3 bases, J lost 11 bases, and 8 bases lay in between. In DNA, the CDR3 is TGTGCCAGCAGTTTCTGGCTCCAGCAGTTCTTC. This translates into CASSFWLQQFF.

CDR3 region: CATAGDRADTQYF. The DNA of the CDR3 is TGTGCCACTGCCGGGGACAGGGCAGATACGCAGTATTTT. The chain is built from TRBV24-1 and TRBJ2-3, with 9 bases lining up with TRBD1. CDR1 and CDR2 (germline): KGHDR, SFDVKD. With V trimmed by 10 bases and J by 4 bases, 5 bases remained unmatched. The length of the CDR3 is 13 residues.

The chain employs TRBV4-2 and TRBJ2-7; 9 bases are shared with TRBD2. Trimming cost V 1 base and J 0 bases; bases outside gene matches: 4. The CDR3 consists of 16 residues. The germline V gene encodes CDR1 LGHNA and CDR2 YNFKEQ. The CDR3 loop reads CASSQASSGTSYEQYF. As DNA, the CDR3 is TGTGCCAGCAGCCAAGCGTCTAGCGGGACCTCCTACGAGCAGTACTTC.

This chain links TRBV7-2 with TRBJ2-4, with 11 bases lining up with TRBD1. The DNA matches TRBJ2-7 better at its end, which makes the J call doubtful. Germline lookup yields CDR1 SGHTA and CDR2 FQGNSA. The CDR3 runs to 14 residues. DNA for the CDR3: TGTGCCAGCAAGAAGGACAGGGGGCGGAACGAGCAGTACTTC. Protein: CASKKDRGRNEQYF.

This clonotype was observed a few times. V gene TRBV5-1 combines with J gene TRBJ1-1; 7 nucleotides match TRBD1. The CDR3 contains 17 residues. CDR1 SGHRS and CDR2 YFSETQ come from the germline V gene. V lost 4 bases and J lost 0; bases outside the gene matches: 12. The CDR3 region has the DNA TGCGCCAGCAGCATTCGGACAGGCGGGGGGTTGAACACTGAAGCTTTCTTT. It is translated as CASSIRTGGGLNTEAFF. The full variable domain, completed using reference TRBV5-1 and TRBJ1-1, is KAGVTQTPRYLIKTRGQQVTLSCSPISGHRSVSWYQQTPGQGLQFLFEYFSETQRNKGNFPGRFSGRQFSNSRSEMNVSTLELGDSALYLCASSIRTGGGLNTEAFFGQGTRLTVV.

This clonotype was observed a few times. This chain connects TRBV9 to TRBJ2-3, with 15 positions matching TRBD2. The CDR3 has 18 amino acids. CDR1 and CDR2 from the germline V gene are SGDLS and YYNGEE. J was trimmed by 3 bases and V by 4 bases; bases with no gene match: 9. The CDR3 region is CASSPRTSGGAVTDTQYF. CDR3 DNA sequence: TGTGCCAGCAGCCCTAGGACTAGCGGGGGGGCCGTGACAGATACGCAGTATTTT.

J is TRBJ1-2 and V is TRBV30; weak D call: TRBD1 (6 bases). The CDR3 has 13 residues. The V gene lost 0 bases and the J gene lost 2 bases, with 7 bases spanning the gap. Germline-derived CDR1 and CDR2 are GTSNPN and SVGIG (reference sequence). The CDR3 reads CAWSVRGNYGYTF. The CDR3 region has the DNA TGTGCCTGGAGTGTTAGGGGGAACTATGGCTACACCTTC.

The V and J genes are TRBV5-1 and TRBJ2-7; no definite D call. Looked up from germline, CDR1 is SGHRS and CDR2 is YFSETQ. V was clipped by 5 bases and J by 6 bases, with 18 bases between them. The CDR3 sequence is 14 residues long. CDR3 loop: CASRMQDRWSEQYF. The CDR3 nucleotides read TGCGCCAGCAGGATGCAGGATAGGTGGAGCGAGCAGTACTTC. The full variable domain, in which reference TRBV5-1 and TRBJ2-7 provide the parts outside the CDR3, is KAGVTQTPRYLIKTRGQQVTLSCSPISGHRSVSWYQQTPGQGLQFLFEYFSETQRNKGNFPGRFSGRQFSNSRSEMNVSTLELGDSALYLCASRMQDRWSEQYFGPGTRLTVT.

This clonotype showed up many times. This chain joins TRBV20-1 and TRBJ1-2; no firm D call. The ends were cut back, 0 bases at V and 4 bases at J, with 12 bases in the middle. The CDR3 runs to 14 residues. In germline, CDR1 is DFQATT, CDR2 SNEGSKA (reference sequence). The DNA for the CDR3 is TGCAGTGCTAGAGATGAGCAGAATAGCTATGGCTACACCTTC. Translated: CSARDEQNSYGYTF.

The J gene is TRBJ1-1, the V gene TRBV29-1, with unresolved D. V lost 4 bases to trimming and J lost 2 bases, with 11 bases between them. Germline V lookup: CDR1 SQVTM, CDR2 ANQGSEA. The CDR3 contains 13 residues. The CDR3 is CSVGQGPNTEAFF. The CDR3 DNA reads TGCAGCGTTGGACAAGGACCAAACACTGAAGCTTTCTTT.

The CDR3 DNA follows: TGCAGTGCTAGAGTAGGCGGGGATCCCCAGGACGAGCAGTACTTC. Translated, it gives CSARVGGDPQDEQYF. The chain uses TRBV20-1 and TRBJ2-7; D might be TRBD2 (6 bases). Looked up from germline, CDR1 is DFQATT and CDR2 is SNEGSKA (reference sequence). This CDR3 spans 15 amino acids. Trimming pared 1 base from V and 5 bases from J, leaving 18 bases between.

The V and J genes are TRBV4-1 and TRBJ2-3, with no clear D. The CDR3 is 15 residues long. The V end lost 0 bases, the J end lost 6 bases, and 13 bases lay between the germline ends. Germline CDR1 and CDR2: MGHRA and YSYEKL. The CDR3 here is CASSQDRVAGDTQYF. Here the CDR3 DNA reads TGCGCCAGCAGCCAAGATAGGGTCGCCGGGGATACGCAGTATTTT.

This clonotype has more than one count but fewer than ten. The chain recombines TRBV12-3 or TRBV12-4 with TRBJ2-3; 7 nucleotides align to TRBD2. V lost 7 bases and J lost 6; bases outside the gene matches: 13. The length of the CDR3 is 15 residues. CDR3 DNA: TGTGCCAGCATTTTGCGGGGGACGCCCGGGGATACGCAGTATTTT. Protein sequence: CASILRGTPGDTQYF.

The chain uses TRBV6-1 and TRBJ2-7, with TRBD2 matching over 8 bases. The CDR3 sequence is 14 residues long. The trim removed 6 bases at V and 4 bases at J, leaving 8 bases unmatched. Germline V gene lookup returns CDR1 MNHNS and CDR2 SASEGT. The DNA for the CDR3 is TGTGCCAGCAGGAATAGCGGGACCCCGTACGAGCAGTACTTC. It is translated as CASRNSGTPYEQYF.

This clonotype was found many times. J is TRBJ2-5 and V is TRBV5-1; the D gene could be TRBD1 or TRBD2 (6 bases each). V lost 4 bases and J lost 2, with 18 bases in between. CDR3 size: 16 residues. Germline lookup yields CDR1 SGHRS and CDR2 YFSETQ. The CDR3 region is CASSENAGGPQETQYF. The CDR3 nucleotides read TGCGCCAGCAGCGAGAACGCTGGGGGGCCTCAAGAGACCCAGTACTTC.

This chain uses TRBV7-9 with TRBJ2-7; no definite D call. Germline assignment: CDR1 SEHNR and CDR2 FQNEAQ (reference sequence). This CDR3 has 13 residues. The V end lost 5 bases, the J end lost 6 bases, and 14 bases lay between the germline ends. The CDR3 is CASSPEGPREQYF. CDR3 sequence (DNA): TGTGCCAGCAGCCCCGAAGGGCCTCGCGAGCAGTACTTC.